These 24 T cell receptor beta chains share one sample of origin, sequenced in a study of blood T cell repertoires in COVID-19. The method was immunoSEQ multiplex PCR; TCRdb's version includes in-frame clones alone and lacks a portion of them. The data show some 290,000 clones, approximately 87% seen once. Input material: peripheral blood. These receptors were taken from a man aged 55-75 years who had recovered from COVID-19.

This clone appeared a few times. The chain combines TRBV6-1 with TRBJ1-1, with no clear D. The length of the CDR3 is 10 residues. Trimming removed 2 bases from V and 14 bases from J, with 9 bases in between. CDR1 is MNHNS and CDR2 is SASEGT in the germline V gene. The DNA for the CDR3 is TGTGCCAGCAGTGAAATTCAGGTCTTCTTT. Translated, it gives CASSEIQVFF.

V usage is TRBV7-2 and J usage is TRBJ2-7; 7 bases line up with TRBD2. Germline CDR1 SGHTA, CDR2 FQGNSA. CDR3 length equals 16 residues. V dropped 1 base and J dropped 4; count of bases not matched to a gene: 10. Here the CDR3 reads CASSLVSGAAQYEQYF. The CDR3 DNA reads as TGTGCCAGCAGCTTAGTGAGCGGGGCGGCTCAATACGAGCAGTACTTC.

The genes are TRBV9 and TRBJ1-1, with 7 nucleotides matching TRBD1. The CDR3 loop spans 15 amino acids. The V gene's germline CDR1 is SGDLS and CDR2 YYNGEE. The V segment lost 3 bases and the J segment 7 bases; nucleotides outside the gene matches: 12. The CDR3 bases are TGTGCCAGCAGCGCCATCATCGGACAGGCCTTTGAAGCTTTCTTT. This gives the protein CASSAIIGQAFEAFF.

The chain is built from TRBV2 and TRBJ1-1; TRBD1 matches 9 bases. The germline V gene encodes CDR1 SNHLY and CDR2 FYNNEI. Trimming removed 7 bases from V and 4 bases from J; junction bases left unmatched: 7. The CDR3 sequence is 14 residues long. CDR3 nucleotides: TGTGCCAGCACCGCGGACAGGGGAGGCACTGAAGCTTTCTTT. It codes for CASTADRGGTEAFF.

The chain has TRBV3-1 (or the pseudogene TRBV3-2) and TRBJ2-1; D might be TRBD2 (6 bases). Germline V lookup: CDR1 LGHDT, CDR2 YNNKEL (reference sequence). CDR3 length: 15 residues. Trimming took off 7 bases at V and 0 bases at J, with 13 bases between the two ends. CDR3 loop: CASTSGTRSYNEQFF. The CDR3 nucleotides read TGTGCCAGCACCTCCGGGACTCGCTCCTACAATGAGCAGTTCTTC.

The chain links TRBV3-1 (or the pseudogene TRBV3-2) to TRBJ1-6; D is possibly TRBD1 (5 bases). CDR3 length: 13 residues. V dropped 5 bases and J dropped 9 bases, with 11 bases sitting between them. Germline V gene sequence: CDR1 LGHDT, CDR2 YNNKEL (reference sequence). The CDR3 region has the DNA TGTGCCAGCAGCGCAGACGGGGGTTCACCCCTCCACTTT. Translating gives CASSADGGSPLHF.

The V call is TRBV6-5, the J call TRBJ1-2, with no clear D. The CDR3 contains 11 residues. Trimming took off 10 bases at V and 3 bases at J, with 9 bases between the two ends. Germline V lookup: CDR1 MNHEY, CDR2 SVGAGI. As DNA, the CDR3 is TGTGCCATCGAGGGCTACTATGGCTACACCTTC. This gives the protein CAIEGYYGYTF.

This sequence joins TRBV5-4 and TRBJ1-6, with 9 bases fitting TRBD1. CDR1 and CDR2 from the germline V gene are SGHNT and YYREEE (reference sequence). V shed 6 bases, J shed 8 bases, and the junction held 6 bases outside the gene matches. The CDR3 totals 14 residues. CDR3 amino acids: CASTTTGGDSPLHF. The DNA of the CDR3 is TGTGCCAGCACCACGACAGGGGGGGATTCACCCCTCCACTTT.

The gene calls are TRBV3-1 (or the pseudogene TRBV3-2) and TRBJ1-2, with TRBD1 matching over 8 bases. Germline loops: CDR1 LGHDT, CDR2 YNNKEL (reference sequence). V shed 6 bases and J 7 bases; nucleotides not matched to a gene: 7. This CDR3 has 13 residues. CDR3 loop: CASSRGQGGGYTF. The CDR3 region has the DNA TGTGCCAGCAGTCGCGGACAGGGCGGTGGCTACACCTTC.

The chain carries TRBV4-2 and TRBJ2-7, with 8 bases identical to TRBD2. This CDR3 has 15 residues. V dropped 4 bases and J dropped 4; count of bases not matched to a gene: 9. Germline V gene sequence: CDR1 LGHNA, CDR2 YNFKEQ. DNA for the CDR3: TGTGCCAGCAGCCCCACCCGGGGGGGCTTTTACGAGCAGTACTTC. It encodes CASSPTRGGFYEQYF.

This chain links TRBV27 with TRBJ2-3; 8 bases match TRBD1. This CDR3 region has 14 residues. V gave up 6 bases and J gave up 1 base; unmatched junction bases: 3. From germline, CDR1 is MNHEY and CDR2 SMNVEV (reference sequence). CDR3 nucleotide sequence: TGTGCCAGCAGGAGGACAGGGCGCACAGATACGCAGTATTTT. Protein product: CASRRTGRTDTQYF.

The J gene is TRBJ1-1, the V gene TRBV7-6; 9 nucleotides line up with TRBD1. V shed 5 bases and J 2 bases; nucleotides not matched to a gene: 6. CDR1 and CDR2 from the germline V gene are SGHVS and FNYEAQ. This CDR3 has 15 amino acids. For the CDR3, the DNA is TGTGCCAGCAGCCTCACAGGGGGCGTAAACACTGAAGCTTTCTTT. It codes for CASSLTGGVNTEAFF.

Here the CDR3 reads CASSLWTGGTYEQYF. The CDR3 DNA reads as TGTGCCAGCAGTTTATGGACAGGGGGCACCTACGAGCAGTACTTC. This chain links TRBV28 with TRBJ2-7, with 10 bases lining up with TRBD1. CDR1 and CDR2 from the germline V gene are MDHEN and SYDVKM. The CDR3 runs 15 residues. Trimming at V came to 0 bases and at J to 2 bases, leaving 1 base not matched to a gene.

The chain employs TRBV7-3 and TRBJ2-2; D unresolved. Germline V CDR1 and CDR2: SGHTA, FQGTGA. Trimming left V 5 bases short and J 4 bases short, with 8 bases between. CDR3 length: 13 amino acids. The CDR3 DNA reads TGTGCCAGCAGCATAGTCTCCACCGGGGAGCTGTTTTTT. It is translated as CASSIVSTGELFF.

The chain uses TRBV7-2 and TRBJ1-1; D is undetermined. The CDR3 contains 16 residues. The germline V and J ends were trimmed by 5 bases and 1 base, with 17 bases remaining between them. Germline-derived CDR1 and CDR2 are SGHTA and FQGNSA. DNA for the CDR3: TGTGCCAGCAGCATAAAACCGGGGTTTGGGAACACTGAAGCTTTCTTT. Its translation is CASSIKPGFGNTEAFF. Based on the CDR3 plus reference TRBV7-2 and TRBJ1-1, the full variable domain is GAGVSQSPSNKVTEKGKDVELRCDPISGHTALYWYRQSLGQGLEFLIYFQGNSAPDKSGLPSDRFSAERTGGSVSTLTIQRTQQEDSAVYLCASSIKPGFGNTEAFFGQGTRLTVV.

J is TRBJ2-7 and V is TRBV5-1; 7 bases line up with TRBD1. This CDR3 spans 14 amino acids. Looked up from germline, CDR1 is SGHRS and CDR2 is YFSETQ. V trimming: 3 bases; J trimming: 1 base; junction bases outside the gene matches: 4. Here the CDR3 DNA reads TGCGCCAGCAGCTCGGGACAGCTTTCCTACGAGCAGTACTTC. As protein: CASSSGQLSYEQYF.

This chain links TRBV5-5 with TRBJ1-2; 9 bases are shared with TRBD1. With V trimmed by 0 bases and J by 5 bases, 17 bases remained unmatched. Germline V gene lookup returns CDR1 SGHKS and CDR2 YYEKEE (reference sequence). This CDR3 is 19 amino acids long. CDR3 amino acids: CASSLEKTPGTGIRYGYTF. The CDR3 coding sequence is TGTGCCAGCAGCTTGGAGAAAACGCCCGGGACAGGGATTCGTTATGGCTACACCTTC.

The chain carries TRBV27 and TRBJ2-2, with 8 bases lining up with TRBD1. The CDR3 contains 15 residues. The V segment lost 3 bases and the J segment 4 bases; nucleotides outside the gene matches: 4. Germline V gene sequence: CDR1 MNHEY, CDR2 SMNVEV (reference sequence). This CDR3 reads CASSLVRGLTGELFF. The DNA for the CDR3 is TGTGCCAGCAGTTTGGTCAGGGGGCTCACCGGGGAGCTGTTTTTT.

The chain employs TRBV27 and TRBJ2-2, with a tentative D call TRBD1 (8 bases). Germline CDR1 reads MNHEY; CDR2 reads SMNVEV (reference sequence). This CDR3 has 15 residues. V dropped 4 bases and J dropped 6 bases, with 15 bases sitting between them. CDR3 region: CASSSDREGPGELFF. The CDR3 region has the DNA TGTGCCAGCAGTTCGGACAGGGAGGGTCCCGGGGAGCTGTTTTTT.

The chain recombines TRBV18 with TRBJ2-3; TRBD1 matches 10 bases. J lost 3 bases, V lost 1 base, and 4 bases had no gene match. The length of the CDR3 is 16 residues. Per germline, CDR1 KGHSH and CDR2 LQKENI. CDR3 sequence reads: CASSPLGQGFTDTQYF. The CDR3 DNA reads TGTGCCAGCTCACCACTGGGACAGGGGTTTACAGATACGCAGTATTTT.

The chain employs TRBV2 and TRBJ1-1, with TRBD1 matching over 9 bases. Germline V lookup: CDR1 SNHLY, CDR2 FYNNEI. The J segment lost 3 bases and the V segment lost 6 bases, leaving 2 bases of the junction unmatched. This CDR3 spans 13 amino acids. The CDR3 nucleotides are TGTGCCAGCAGGGGACAGGGAGACACTGAAGCTTTCTTT. This gives the protein CASRGQGDTEAFF. The full variable domain, with the rest looked up from reference TRBV2 and TRBJ1-1, is EPEVTQTPSHQVTQMGQEVILRCVPISNHLYFYWYRQILGQKVEFLVSFYNNEISEKSEIFDDQFSVERPDGSNFTLKIRSTKLEDSAMYFCASRGQGDTEAFFGQGTRLTVV.

This clone was found once. The chain carries TRBV9 and TRBJ1-1, with D tentatively TRBD1 (6 bases). Trimming took 0 bases from V and 0 from J, leaving 15 bases between them. Germline V CDR1 and CDR2: SGDLS, YYNGEE. The CDR3 is made up of 17 amino acids. Here the CDR3 reads CASSVGAGRDMNTEAFF. The CDR3 DNA reads as TGTGCCAGCAGCGTAGGAGCAGGGAGGGACATGAACACTGAAGCTTTCTTT.

The genes are TRBV11-3 and TRBJ2-1; 11 bases match TRBD2. The CDR3 totals 15 residues. Losses at the gene ends were 3 bases for V and 6 bases for J; bases not matched to a gene: 4. Germline CDR1 SGHNT, CDR2 YENEEA. The DNA for the CDR3 is TGTGCCAGCAGCTTCGGACTAGCGGGCAGCAATGAGCAGTTCTTC. Translating it yields CASSFGLAGSNEQFF.

The rearrangement joins TRBV28 to TRBJ2-6; no definite D call. CDR3 length equals 13 residues. Germline CDR1 and CDR2: MDHEN and SYDVKM. Trimming removed 3 bases from V and 4 bases from J, with 4 bases in between. The CDR3: CASSLRGANVLTF. The DNA of the CDR3 is TGTGCCAGCAGTTTGCGGGGGGCCAACGTCCTGACTTTC. Drawing the rest from reference TRBV28 and TRBJ2-6, the complete variable domain is DVKVTQSSRYLVKRTGEKVFLECVQDMDHENMFWYRQDPGLGLRLIYFSYDVKMKEKGDIPEGYSVSREKKERFSLILESASTNQTSMYLCASSLRGANVLTFGAGSRLTVL.